A single sample gave rise to the 14 T cell receptor beta chains below, sequenced in a study of regulatory T cells in long-lasting Graves disease. Through Arm-PCR of CDR3 regions and iRepertoire HTBI primers, TCR beta libraries were built. TCRdb itself ran the multiplex PCR reads through MiXCR, one entry per CDR3 protein. The sample contains around 400,000 distinct CDR3 sequences, 23% of which appear only once. Documented time point: persistent/refractory GD, antithyroid drugs over 5 years with positive TRAb. Extracted RNA from PBMCs served as the source of the TCR library. This specimen was peripheral blood mononuclear cells (PBMCs), taken when the disease was refractory, from a patient treated with antithyroid drugs. The receptors shown here come from a female donor with Graves disease.

This clonotype appeared a few times. V is TRBV28 and J is TRBJ1-3; 10 nucleotides agree with TRBD1. Trimming took 2 bases from V and 2 from J; bases not matched to a gene: 0. CDR1 is MDHEN, CDR2 SYDVKM, per germline. This CDR3 has 15 amino acids. The CDR3 loop reads CASSLGQGAGNTIYF. The CDR3 DNA reads TGTGCCAGCAGTTTAGGACAGGGGGCTGGAAACACCATATATTTT.

This clonotype was recorded many times. The V and J genes are TRBV20-1 and TRBJ2-5; D may be TRBD1 (6 bases). This CDR3 has 15 residues. In germline, CDR1 is DFQATT, CDR2 SNEGSKA (reference sequence). The V end lost 1 base, the J end lost 2 bases, and 14 bases lay between the germline ends. Here the CDR3 reads CSARVTTGVQETQYF. For the CDR3, the DNA is TGCAGTGCTAGAGTGACGACAGGAGTTCAAGAGACCCAGTACTTC.

This clonotype has at least ten counts. The chain is built from TRBV19 and TRBJ1-5, with TRBD1 matching 12 bases. The CDR3 has 15 residues. From germline, CDR1 is LNHDA and CDR2 SQIVND (reference sequence). The junction had 7 bases not matched to a gene; V was cut back by 7 bases and J by 6 bases. DNA of the CDR3: TGTGCCAGTACATCGGGACAGGGGGCGGTTCAGCCCCAGCATTTT. It translates to CASTSGQGAVQPQHF.

This sequence joins TRBV30 and TRBJ1-1; TRBD1 aligns across 7 bases. This CDR3 region has 16 residues. V was clipped by 3 bases and J by 0 bases; unmatched bases: 10. Germline assignment: CDR1 GTSNPN and CDR2 SVGIG (reference sequence). CDR3 protein: CAWRFQTGWMNTEAFF. The DNA for the CDR3 is TGTGCCTGGAGATTCCAGACAGGGTGGATGAACACTGAAGCTTTCTTT.

This clonotype was seen more than once but under ten times. The chain uses TRBV19 and TRBJ1-5; D call uncertain. V was pared by 7 bases and J by 0 bases, with 19 bases between. CDR1 and CDR2 from the germline V gene are LNHDA and SQIVND (reference sequence). This CDR3 spans 17 amino acids. The CDR3 loop reads CASKRRQVSNSNQPQHF. In DNA, the CDR3 is TGTGCCAGTAAAAGGCGCCAGGTCTCAAATAGCAATCAGCCCCAGCATTTT.

This clonotype has just a few counts. This chain links TRBV7-9 with TRBJ1-3, with D possibly TRBD1 on 6 matching bases. Germline lookup yields CDR1 SEHNR and CDR2 FQNEAQ (reference sequence). The V and J ends lost 1 base and 0 bases respectively, with 13 bases between them. The CDR3 has 17 amino acids. CDR3 sequence (DNA): TGTGCCAGCAGCTTAGAGACAGGCGGCCGCTCTGGAAACACCATATATTTT. It specifies CASSLETGGRSGNTIYF. The full variable domain, with the rest looked up from reference TRBV7-9 and TRBJ1-3, is DTGVSQNPRHKITKRGQNVTFRCDPISEHNRLYWYRQTLGQGPEFLTYFQNEAQLEKSRLLSDRFSAERPKGSFSTLEIQRTEQGDSAMYLCASSLETGGRSGNTIYFGEGSWLTVV.

This clonotype was observed at least ten times. CDR3: CSAIQNRDRGETQYF. CDR3 coding DNA: TGCAGTGCAATTCAAAACCGGGACAGGGGGGAGACCCAGTACTTC. V gene TRBV20-1 combines with J gene TRBJ2-5; TRBD1 agrees at 11 bases. The CDR3 contains 15 residues. The trim removed 6 bases at V and 5 bases at J, leaving 11 bases unmatched. Germline-derived CDR1 and CDR2 are DFQATT and SNEGSKA (reference sequence).

In its sample, this clonotype was seen a few times. The V and J genes are TRBV20-1 and TRBJ2-7; D unresolved. Deletions cut 3 bases from V and 6 bases from J, with 24 bases between. The germline gives CDR1 DFQATT, CDR2 SNEGSKA (reference sequence). The CDR3 extends over 16 amino acids. The chain's CDR3 is CSARDLTERGLGEQYF. In DNA, the CDR3 is TGCAGTGCTAGGGACCTAACGGAGAGAGGTTTGGGCGAGCAGTACTTC.

This clonotype occurred a few times. The V gene is TRBV5-1, the J gene TRBJ2-2; the D gene is possibly TRBD2 (6 bases). Germline values: CDR1 SGHRS, CDR2 YFSETQ. The CDR3 totals 16 residues. Trimming removed 4 bases from V and 2 bases from J, with 15 bases in between. CDR3 loop: CASSAWGDTNTGELFF. Here the CDR3 DNA reads TGCGCCAGCAGCGCCTGGGGGGATACTAACACCGGGGAGCTGTTTTTT. Based on the CDR3 plus reference TRBV5-1 and TRBJ2-2, the full variable domain is KAGVTQTPRYLIKTRGQQVTLSCSPISGHRSVSWYQQTPGQGLQFLFEYFSETQRNKGNFPGRFSGRQFSNSRSEMNVSTLELGDSALYLCASSAWGDTNTGELFFGEGSRLTVL.

The chain is built from TRBV19 and TRBJ1-5; perhaps TRBD1 as D (5 bases). V was cut by 3 bases and J by 7 bases, with 22 bases left in between. There are 17 residues in the CDR3. Germline V gives CDR1 LNHDA, CDR2 SQIVND (reference sequence). CDR3 sequence reads: CASSIIGMAGPGQPQHF. CDR3 DNA: TGTGCCAGTAGTATCATCGGGATGGCAGGGCCAGGGCAGCCCCAGCATTTT.

V gene TRBV20-1 combines with J gene TRBJ2-4; D tentatively fits TRBD1 or TRBD2 (5 bases each). V lost 0 bases to trimming and J lost 9 bases, with 9 bases between them. This CDR3 region has 12 residues. The germline gives CDR1 DFQATT, CDR2 SNEGSKA (reference sequence). In DNA, the CDR3 is TGCAGTGCTAGAGACCCGGGGCGCATTCAGTACTTC. Its translation is CSARDPGRIQYF.

Only a few counts were recorded for this clonotype. The V call is TRBV28, the J call TRBJ2-5; D unresolved. The V end lost 7 bases, the J end lost 5 bases, and 11 bases lay between the germline ends. Per germline, CDR1 MDHEN and CDR2 SYDVKM. The CDR3 length is 12 residues. The CDR3 here is CASNYNQETQYF. The CDR3 DNA sequence: TGTGCCAGCAATTATAATCAGGAGACCCAGTACTTC. The full variable domain, with the rest looked up from reference TRBV28 and TRBJ2-5, is DVKVTQSSRYLVKRTGEKVFLECVQDMDHENMFWYRQDPGLGLRLIYFSYDVKMKEKGDIPEGYSVSREKKERFSLILESASTNQTSMYLCASNYNQETQYFGPGTRLLVL.

This clonotype appeared many times. Sequence at one end of the junction differs from germline and may be a read error. The chain combines TRBV13 with TRBJ2-4; 7 bases agree with TRBD1. Germline V gene lookup returns CDR1 PRHDT and CDR2 FYEKMQ (reference sequence). The CDR3 extends over 12 amino acids. The CDR3 nucleotides are TGTGCCAGCAGCTTAGGACAGGGGACCCCGACTTTC. It encodes CASSLGQGTPTF.

The V and J genes are TRBV19 and TRBJ2-1, with 14 bases matching TRBD2. This CDR3 contains 15 residues. In germline, CDR1 is LNHDA, CDR2 SQIVND (reference sequence). Trimming at V came to 7 bases and at J to 6 bases, leaving 5 bases not matched to a gene. CDR3 in amino acids: CASTHGTSGSNEQFF. The CDR3 nucleotides read TGTGCCAGTACCCATGGGACTAGCGGGAGCAATGAGCAGTTCTTC.